This T cell receptor (beta chain) was captured by sequencing in a study of PD-L1 blockade in urothelial cancer. Study-wide context: The year 2014 saw patients start atezolizumab, 1,200 mg intravenously every 3 weeks. Most of the roughly 29 patients were men whose urothelial cancer was bladder-origin.

The germline gives CDR1 SGHTS, CDR2 YDEGEE. V was shortened by 5 bases and J by 3 bases, with 17 bases between the two germline ends. The CDR3 is made up of 15 amino acids. A spike-in of synthetic TCR analog templates was added to each PCR. Libraries were prepared by immunoSEQ multiplex PCR; TCRdb keeps only in-frame clonotypes and omits some of them. The sample gives around 87,000 clones, around four fifths of which show up once; around 8.1% is in the top ten. Study-wide findings and caveats: Lower pretreatment blood TCR clonality, under the median, predicted better survival, researchers reported.

Details on this clone: Its antigen is unidentified.

The time point: peripheral blood 6 weeks after treatment start. This TCR came from a man in his 70s with urothelial cancer. Specimen: PBMCs, collected around atezolizumab (anti-PD-L1) treatment. V and J are TRBV5-8 and TRBJ1-2; the D is unclear. CDR3 protein: CASRVFRIRDYGYTF. Written as DNA, the CDR3 is TGTGCCAGCAGAGTGTTCCGGATTCGGGACTATGGCTACACCTTC.